These 20 T cell receptor beta chains originate from one sample sequenced in a study of T-cell memory formation after mild COVID-19. A single record per CDR3 protein comes from TCRdb applying MiXCR to the 5' RACE reads. The sample has about 44,000 distinct CDR3 sequences, 7.3% seen once; the top ten hold roughly 1.4%. Sequencing was performed on PBMCs or a T cell subset sorted from them (not recorded which). All receptors derive from a man aged 18 to 30 who had mild COVID-19 (a few samples of this study predate the infection). Cell type and time point are not known.

This clonotype was seen a handful of times. The chain employs TRBV6-5 and TRBJ1-2, with TRBD1 as a possible D gene (6 bases). CDR3 size: 14 residues. Per the germline V gene, CDR1 is MNHEY and CDR2 is SVGAGI. With 0 bases removed from V and 4 bases from J, the gap between germline ends came to 9 bases. As DNA, the CDR3 is TGTGCCAGCAGTTACTCACGGGACACCTATGGCTACACCTTC. Translated, it gives CASSYSRDTYGYTF.

This clonotype was picked up a small number of times. The chain couples TRBV7-3 to TRBJ2-7; weak D call: TRBD1 (5 bases). The CDR3 has 14 amino acids. CDR1 and CDR2 (germline): SGHTA, FQGTGA. V was clipped by 2 bases and J by 4 bases, with 12 bases between them. CDR3 amino acids: CASSLGAGAYEQYF. CDR3 in DNA: TGTGCCAGCAGCTTAGGGGCAGGCGCGTACGAGCAGTACTTC. Filled out from reference TRBV7-3 and TRBJ2-7, the complete variable domain reads GAGVSQTPSNKVTEKGKYVELRCDPISGHTALYWYRQSLGQGPEFLIYFQGTGAADDSGLPNDRFFAVRPEGSVSTLKIQRTERGDSAVYLCASSLGAGAYEQYFGPGTRLTVT.

This clonotype was observed at least ten times. This chain joins TRBV7-2 and TRBJ2-2; D is perhaps TRBD1 (5 bases). Trimming cost V 5 bases and J 5 bases, with 21 bases left between them. This CDR3 region has 17 residues. CDR1 is SGHTA and CDR2 is FQGNSA in the germline V gene. This CDR3 is CASSLRQGAERTGELFF. DNA of the CDR3: TGTGCCAGCAGCCTCAGACAAGGGGCGGAGAGGACCGGGGAGCTGTTTTTT.

The V and J genes are TRBV5-1 and TRBJ2-3; D may be TRBD2 (7 bases). V gave up 3 bases and J gave up 1 base, with 15 bases separating them. This CDR3 contains 16 residues. Germline CDR1 SGHRS, CDR2 YFSETQ. This chain's CDR3 is CASSSPSGGRTDTQYF. Here the CDR3 DNA reads TGCGCCAGCAGCTCCCCGTCCGGGGGGCGCACAGATACGCAGTATTTT.

This clonotype has just a few counts. The chain carries TRBV7-2 and TRBJ2-3; D is unclear. Germline V gene sequence: CDR1 SGHTA, CDR2 FQGNSA. Between the trimmed V and J ends, which lost 3 bases and 0 bases, there was a span of 7 bases. This CDR3 spans 14 amino acids. In DNA form, the CDR3 reads TGTGCCAGCAGCTTGGCAGCTAGCACAGATACGCAGTATTTT. Its protein is CASSLAASTDTQYF.

The V call is TRBV30, the J call TRBJ1-4, with D maybe TRBD1 (5 bases). Germline assignment: CDR1 GTSNPN and CDR2 SVGIG (reference sequence). This CDR3 has 13 residues. V was pared by 3 bases and J by 3 bases, with 8 bases between. CDR3 DNA sequence: TGTGCCTGGAGCCAGGGCTCTAATGAAAAACTGTTTTTT. It encodes CAWSQGSNEKLFF. Drawing the rest from reference TRBV30 and TRBJ1-4, the complete variable domain is SQTIHQWPATLVQPVGSPLSLECTVEGTSNPNLYWYRQAAGRGLQLLFYSVGIGQISSEVPQNLSASRPQDRQFILSSKKLLLSDSGFYLCAWSQGSNEKLFFGSGTQLSVL.

This clonotype was seen a few times. The CDR3 DNA reads as TGTGCCAGCAGCCAAGATTCGGCCTTCTCAGGATTGGACTACGAGCAGTACTTC. Amino acids: CASSQDSAFSGLDYEQYF. The chain couples TRBV4-2 to TRBJ2-7; D gene unclear. CDR1 LGHNA and CDR2 YNFKEQ come from the germline V gene. The CDR3 length is 18 residues. V was cut by 0 bases and J by 3 bases, with 21 bases left in between.

This clonotype was picked up a small number of times. The V call is TRBV7-2, the J call TRBJ2-3, with D uncertain. Germline-derived CDR1 and CDR2 are SGHTA and FQGNSA. V was trimmed by 5 bases and J by 2 bases, leaving 5 bases between them. The length of the CDR3 is 12 residues. The CDR3 here is CASSRYTDTQYF. DNA for the CDR3: TGTGCCAGCAGCCGCTACACAGATACGCAGTATTTT.

This clonotype was observed a handful of times. V and J are TRBV6-2 or TRBV6-3 and TRBJ2-2, with unresolved D. This CDR3 region has 13 residues. CDR1 and CDR2 (germline): MNHEY, SVGEGT. The V end lost 6 bases, the J end lost 4 bases, and 9 bases lay between the germline ends. The CDR3 nucleotides are TGTGCCAGCAGCACCAGTTCCACCGGGGAGCTGTTTTTT. Encoded protein: CASSTSSTGELFF.

The chain carries TRBV20-1 and TRBJ2-3, with 10 bases matching TRBD2. CDR1 and CDR2 (germline): DFQATT, SNEGSKA (reference sequence). The length of the CDR3 is 12 residues. After removal of 7 bases from V and 4 bases from J, the junction contained 2 bases not matched to a gene. The CDR3 DNA sequence: TGCAGTGGTCTAGCGGGGGCAGATACGCAGTATTTT. This encodes CSGLAGADTQYF.

The chain couples TRBV28 to TRBJ2-1, with D possibly being TRBD2 (6 bases). The length of the CDR3 is 17 residues. Germline V gene data show CDR1 as MDHEN and CDR2 as SYDVKM. Trimming stripped 7 bases from V and 0 bases from J, with 19 bases between. The CDR3 protein is CASTSAGLQSSYNEQFF. CDR3 nucleotide sequence: TGTGCCAGCACATCTGCGGGGCTCCAGAGCTCCTACAATGAGCAGTTCTTC.

This clonotype has a count of ten or more. The gene calls are TRBV29-1 and TRBJ2-1; TRBD2 matches at 12 bases. CDR1 is SQVTM and CDR2 is ANQGSEA in the germline V gene. CDR3 length: 17 amino acids. V was pared by 3 bases and J by 3 bases, with 9 bases of the junction left unmatched. The CDR3 nucleotides read TGCAGCGTTGATGTCGCTAGCGGGGGGGCAAGCTACAATGAGCAGTTCTTC. Its protein product is CSVDVASGGASYNEQFF.

In this sample, this clonotype turned up a few times. The rearrangement joins TRBV12-3 or TRBV12-4 to TRBJ2-1, with 9 positions matching TRBD1. The CDR3 contains 15 residues. Trimming at V came to 6 bases and at J to 1 base, leaving 4 bases not matched to a gene. CDR3 protein: CASRLGQGSYNEQFF. The DNA for the CDR3 is TGTGCCAGCAGGCTCGGACAGGGGTCCTACAATGAGCAGTTCTTC.

In this sample, this clonotype turned up many times. The chain links TRBV28 to TRBJ2-3, with 9 bases identical to TRBD2. The V segment lost 4 bases and the J segment 5 bases; nucleotides outside the gene matches: 7. Germline V gives CDR1 MDHEN, CDR2 SYDVKM. This CDR3 is built from 15 residues. CDR3 sequence: CASSSAGGQGDTQYF. In nucleotides, the CDR3 is TGTGCCAGCAGTTCGGCGGGGGGGCAGGGAGATACGCAGTATTTT.

In its sample, this clonotype was seen a few times. The CDR3 nucleotides are TGTGCCAGCAGTGTGATGAGGAGGGATCAGCCCCAGCATTTT. It translates to CASSVMRRDQPQHF. V is TRBV2 and J is TRBJ1-5; no clear D gene. With 4 bases removed from V and 5 bases from J, the gap between germline ends came to 12 bases. The CDR3 contains 14 residues. Germline CDR1 reads SNHLY; CDR2 reads FYNNEI.

The chain uses TRBV7-2 and TRBJ1-6, with TRBD1 matching 8 bases. The CDR3 has 14 amino acids. J gave up 10 bases and V 4 bases, and 6 bases lay outside the gene matches. Germline CDR1 and CDR2: SGHTA and FQGNSA. The CDR3 nucleotides read TGTGCCAGCAGCTCTCAGGGGGCGGGGTCACCCCTCCACTTT. Translating it yields CASSSQGAGSPLHF.

There are many counts of this clonotype. This chain joins TRBV5-1 and TRBJ1-6; 10 bases map to TRBD1. With V trimmed by 4 bases and J by 9 bases, 7 bases remained unmatched. CDR3 length equals 15 residues. The germline gives CDR1 SGHRS, CDR2 YFSETQ. The CDR3 DNA is TGCGCCAGCAGCGGGGACAGGGGTAGCAGTTCACCCCTCCACTTT. Its translation is CASSGDRGSSSPLHF.

Many counts were recorded for this clonotype. This chain joins TRBV18 and TRBJ2-2, with D maybe TRBD1 (6 bases). V lost 6 bases, J lost 6 bases, and 8 bases lay in between. The CDR3 spans 12 residues. The germline CDR1 and CDR2 sequences are KGHSH and LQKENI. CDR3 region: CASSTGSGELFF. The CDR3 DNA reads as TGTGCCAGCTCTACAGGGTCCGGGGAGCTGTTTTTT.

The rearrangement uses TRBV25-1 and TRBJ1-1; 7 bases are a match to TRBD1. In germline, CDR1 is MGHDK, CDR2 SYGVNS. Trimming took 6 bases from V and 4 from J; bases not matched to a gene: 5. The CDR3 runs to 13 residues. CDR3 in amino acids: CASSDYRGTEAFF. CDR3 bases: TGTGCCAGCAGCGACTACAGGGGCACTGAAGCTTTCTTT.

In this sample, this clonotype turned up a few times. The chain employs TRBV24-1 and TRBJ2-5; D tentatively reads TRBD1 or TRBD2 (5 bases each). Germline CDR1 KGHDR, CDR2 SFDVKD. Trimming left V 0 bases short and J 0 bases short, with 10 bases between. The CDR3 is 16 residues long. The CDR3 loop is CATSDLGTDYQETQYF. The CDR3 DNA reads as TGTGCCACCAGTGATTTGGGGACGGACTACCAAGAGACCCAGTACTTC.